Listed below are T cell receptor beta chains from one sample, sequenced in a study of T cells in Graves' hyperthyroidism and ophthalmopathy. Via MiXCR, TCRdb re-called the multiplex PCR reads, giving one row per CDR3 protein. Of about 520,000 distinct CDR3 sequences in the sample, approximately 25% are singletons; the top ten hold 11%. The material sequenced was blood. These receptors originate from a woman aged 25 to 45 with Graves' ophthalmopathy. The CDR3 runs from the conserved cysteine through the conserved F or W. Each record gives: clone size, V gene, J gene, D gene, CDR3 DNA, CDR3 protein. D genes are given only for firm matches. A row's size may be missing; if present it is once, few, many or a size class.

clone_size: many; v_call: TRBV6-1; j_call: TRBJ2-7; d_call: TRBD2; cdr3_nt: TGTGCCAGCCAGGTGAGCGGGGGGCCTGCCTACGAGCAGTACTTC; cdr3_aa: CASQVSGGPAYEQYF
clone_size: few; v_call: TRBV5-1; j_call: TRBJ1-6; d_call: -; cdr3_nt: TGCGCCAGCAGCTTTGGGGGGACGACTAATTCACCCCTCCACTTT; cdr3_aa: CASSFGGTTNSPLHF
clone_size: few; v_call: TRBV30; j_call: TRBJ2-7; d_call: TRBD2; cdr3_nt: TGTGCCTGGACCCGACCGGGACTATCCTACGAGCAGTACTTC; cdr3_aa: CAWTRPGLSYEQYF
clone_size: once; v_call: TRBV18; j_call: TRBJ1-1; d_call: -; cdr3_nt: TGTGCCAGCCTCCCCACGGAAAACGCTGAAGCTTTCTTT; cdr3_aa: CASLPTENAEAFF
clone_size: many; v_call: TRBV7-9; j_call: TRBJ2-7; d_call: -; cdr3_nt: TGTGCCAGCAGCTTAGATCCGGGGTGGAGCGAGCAGTACTTC; cdr3_aa: CASSLDPGWSEQYF
clone_size: many; v_call: TRBV13; j_call: TRBJ1-1; d_call: -; cdr3_nt: TGTGCCAGCAGCCGCCCCAGTACCTGGGACACTGAAGCTTTCTTT; cdr3_aa: CASSRPSTWDTEAFF
clone_size: many; v_call: TRBV28; j_call: TRBJ2-7; d_call: -; cdr3_nt: TGTGCCAGCAGCCCCGCGGGCCAAACCTACGAGCAGTACTTC; cdr3_aa: CASSPAGQTYEQYF
clone_size: -; v_call: TRBV7-3; j_call: TRBJ1-1; d_call: -; cdr3_nt: TGTGCCAGCAGTGGGGGGGTGAACACTGAAGCTTTCTTT; cdr3_aa: CASSGGVNTEAFF
clone_size: many; v_call: TRBV12-3/TRBV12-4; j_call: TRBJ2-7; d_call: TRBD1; cdr3_nt: TGTGCCAGCAGTCCCAGTGGGACAGGGTACGAGCAGTACTTC; cdr3_aa: CASSPSGTGYEQYF
clone_size: many; v_call: TRBV7-3; j_call: TRBJ2-7; d_call: TRBD2; cdr3_nt: TGTGCCAGCAGCTTAACTAGCGGGGGGGCCTACGAGCAGTACTTC; cdr3_aa: CASSLTSGGAYEQYF
clone_size: -; v_call: TRBV19; j_call: TRBJ1-1; d_call: -; cdr3_nt: TGTGCCACAAGTCGACAGTGGGGGGGCACTGAAGCTTTCTTT; cdr3_aa: CATSRQWGGTEAFF
clone_size: -; v_call: TRBV2; j_call: TRBJ1-2; d_call: TRBD1; cdr3_nt: TGTGCCAGCAGGGGTGGACAGGGAGGAAGTGACTATGGCTACACCTTC; cdr3_aa: CASRGGQGGSDYGYTF
clone_size: -; v_call: TRBV4-1; j_call: TRBJ2-7; d_call: -; cdr3_nt: TGCGCCAGCAGCCAACCGGGACTGAGCTCCTACGAGCAGTACTTC; cdr3_aa: CASSQPGLSSYEQYF
clone_size: many; v_call: TRBV28; j_call: TRBJ1-5; d_call: -; cdr3_nt: TGTGCCAGCAGTTTATCTCCCCAGGGAAGACAGCCCCAGCATTTT; cdr3_aa: CASSLSPQGRQPQHF
clone_size: -; v_call: TRBV2; j_call: TRBJ2-7; d_call: -; cdr3_nt: TGTGCCAGCAGACCCCTCCTTGGTTACGAGCAGTACTTC; cdr3_aa: CASRPLLGYEQYF
clone_size: few; v_call: TRBV6-1; j_call: TRBJ2-2; d_call: -; cdr3_nt: TGTGCCGCCAGATGGACATCGAACACCGGGGAGCTGTTTTTT; cdr3_aa: CAARWTSNTGELFF
clone_size: -; v_call: TRBV11-2; j_call: TRBJ2-7; d_call: TRBD2; cdr3_nt: TGTGCCAGCAGCTTTTTACGTGCGACTAGCGGGGTAGGGAAGTACGAGCAGTACTTC; cdr3_aa: CASSFLRATSGVGKYEQYF
clone_size: -; v_call: TRBV6-1; j_call: TRBJ2-5; d_call: TRBD2; cdr3_nt: TGTGCCAGCAAAGTTGGGCTAGCGGTGGAGACCCAGTACTTC; cdr3_aa: CASKVGLAVETQYF
clone_size: many; v_call: TRBV12-3/TRBV12-4; j_call: TRBJ1-2; d_call: -; cdr3_nt: TGTGCCAGCACCGACGGGGGGGAGGCCTATGGCTACACCTTC; cdr3_aa: CASTDGGEAYGYTF
clone_size: many; v_call: TRBV6-1; j_call: TRBJ1-2; d_call: -; cdr3_nt: TGTGCCAGCAGACCTAACAGGGTAGGAGATGGCTACACCTTC; cdr3_aa: CASRPNRVGDGYTF
clone_size: few; v_call: TRBV6-5; j_call: TRBJ2-7; d_call: -; cdr3_nt: TGTGCCAGCAGTTACTCCCCAGACTACGAGCAGTACTTC; cdr3_aa: CASSYSPDYEQYF
clone_size: many; v_call: TRBV7-6; j_call: TRBJ2-2; d_call: TRBD1; cdr3_nt: TGTGCCAGCAGCCTTAGGGGGCCGAACACCGGGGAGCTGTTTTTT; cdr3_aa: CASSLRGPNTGELFF
clone_size: -; v_call: TRBV12-3/TRBV12-4; j_call: TRBJ1-1; d_call: -; cdr3_nt: TGTGCCAGCAGTTTGAGTCCAGGGGTTGGGGCTGAAGCTTTCTTT; cdr3_aa: CASSLSPGVGAEAFF
clone_size: many; v_call: TRBV9; j_call: TRBJ2-2; d_call: -; cdr3_nt: TGTGCCAGCAGCGTCTCACAGGGACGCGACACCGGGGAGCTGTTTTTT; cdr3_aa: CASSVSQGRDTGELFF
clone_size: many; v_call: TRBV12-3/TRBV12-4; j_call: TRBJ2-7; d_call: TRBD2; cdr3_nt: TGTGCCAGCAATGACGGGGGGGAATACGAGCAGTACTTC; cdr3_aa: CASNDGGEYEQYF
clone_size: -; v_call: TRBV5-8; j_call: TRBJ1-2; d_call: TRBD1; cdr3_nt: TGTGCCAGCAGCTGGCAGGGGGCATGGGGCTACACCTTC; cdr3_aa: CASSWQGAWGYTF
clone_size: -; v_call: TRBV28; j_call: TRBJ1-6; d_call: TRBD1; cdr3_nt: TGTGCCAGCAGTTTCCCCGACAGGGAACCCTATAATTCACCCCTCCACTTT; cdr3_aa: CASSFPDREPYNSPLHF
clone_size: many; v_call: TRBV11-3; j_call: TRBJ2-7; d_call: -; cdr3_nt: TGTGCCAGCAGCCTTGGTAACGGGGACGACGAGCAGTACTTC; cdr3_aa: CASSLGNGDDEQYF
clone_size: many; v_call: TRBV12-3/TRBV12-4; j_call: TRBJ2-2; d_call: -; cdr3_nt: TGTGCCAGCAGTTTAGTTATGTCAGGGGCATTCACCGGGGAGCTGTTTTTT; cdr3_aa: CASSLVMSGAFTGELFF
clone_size: once; v_call: TRBV20-1; j_call: TRBJ1-2; d_call: -; cdr3_nt: TGCAGTGCACAACCCGGGACAAGCTATGGCTACACCTTC; cdr3_aa: CSAQPGTSYGYTF
clone_size: few; v_call: TRBV5-6; j_call: TRBJ1-6; d_call: TRBD1; cdr3_nt: TGTGCCAGCAGCTCTTGGGTCCGACAGGGGAATTCACCCCTCCACTTT; cdr3_aa: CASSSWVRQGNSPLHF
clone_size: -; v_call: TRBV11-1; j_call: TRBJ2-7; d_call: -; cdr3_nt: TGTGCCAGCAGAGTAGAAGGCCACGGCGGTAAGAACGAGCAGTACTTC; cdr3_aa: CASRVEGHGGKNEQYF
clone_size: many; v_call: TRBV6-1; j_call: TRBJ1-2; d_call: -; cdr3_nt: TGTGCCAGCAGTGAATACAGGGACTATGGCTACACCTTC; cdr3_aa: CASSEYRDYGYTF
clone_size: -; v_call: TRBV12-5; j_call: TRBJ1-1; d_call: TRBD1; cdr3_nt: TGTGCTAGTGCCTTGACAGGGGCTAAAGCTTTCTTT; cdr3_aa: CASALTGAKAFF
clone_size: many; v_call: TRBV5-1; j_call: TRBJ2-2; d_call: TRBD1; cdr3_nt: TGCGCCAGCAGCTTTTTGACAGGGTCCGGGGAGCTGTTTTTT; cdr3_aa: CASSFLTGSGELFF
clone_size: -; v_call: TRBV28; j_call: TRBJ2-7; d_call: TRBD1; cdr3_nt: TGTGCCAGCTCCACGACAGGGGGCGCCGAGCAGTACTTC; cdr3_aa: CASSTTGGAEQYF
clone_size: many; v_call: TRBV28; j_call: TRBJ2-7; d_call: -; cdr3_nt: TGTGCCAGCAGTTCCCATGGATACGAGCAGTACTTC; cdr3_aa: CASSSHGYEQYF
clone_size: -; v_call: TRBV7-2; j_call: TRBJ2-7; d_call: TRBD2; cdr3_nt: TGTGCCTCGGAAGGGAGGGCCGGGTACGAGCAGTACTTC; cdr3_aa: CASEGRAGYEQYF
clone_size: -; v_call: TRBV29-1; j_call: TRBJ1-1; d_call: -; cdr3_nt: TGCAGCGTTACCCCCTTGAATCCGAACACTGAAGCTTTCTTT; cdr3_aa: CSVTPLNPNTEAFF
clone_size: many; v_call: TRBV7-7; j_call: TRBJ2-2; d_call: -; cdr3_nt: TGTGCTAGCAGCTCCAATTACGATGGCGGGGAGCTGTTTTTT; cdr3_aa: CASSSNYDGGELFF
clone_size: many; v_call: TRBV6-4; j_call: TRBJ2-2; d_call: -; cdr3_nt: TGTGCCAGCAGGGTGGGGGGCTTAGCGCTGAGGACCGGGGAGCTGTTTTTT; cdr3_aa: CASRVGGLALRTGELFF
clone_size: many; v_call: TRBV6-1; j_call: TRBJ1-2; d_call: -; cdr3_nt: TGTGCCAGCAGCGAGGGGGAATTCTATGGCTACACCTTC; cdr3_aa: CASSEGEFYGYTF